These T cell receptor beta chains were read from a single sample in a study of neoadjuvant anti-PD-1 for oral cavity cancer. The repertoire was sequenced with immunoSEQ multiplex PCR; TCRdb's copy has only in-frame clones and lacks some. The sample shows over 14,000 clones, roughly 74% of them seen only once. Sequences were derived from PBMCs, sampled before nivolumab (anti-PD-1) treatment. The origin of the receptors is a person aged 35 to 85 with oral cavity squamous cell carcinoma. CDR3s include the opening cysteine and the closing phenylalanine or tryptophan. Fields, in order: J gene, V gene, clone size, D gene, CDR3 protein, CDR3 DNA. The D gene is left open where the match is weak. Expanded clones get a size class; other rows say once, few or many, or leave the size out.

>TRBJ1-2|TRBV27|few|TRBD1
CASSSGTGRGSNYGYTF
TGTGCCAGCAGTTCTGGGACAGGGCGAGGGTCTAACTATGGCTACACCTTC
>TRBJ1-3|TRBV9|once|NA
CASSVAGPGNTIYF
TGTGCCAGCAGCGTAGCGGGGCCTGGAAACACCATATATTTT
>TRBJ1-2|TRBV5-1|NA|NA
CASRLTGTLIRDYGYTF
TGCGCCAGCAGGCTAACCGGGACACTAATCCGGGACTATGGCTACACCTTC
>TRBJ2-1|TRBV25-1|NA|NA
CASSEPGTINEQFF
TGTGCCAGCAGTGAACCCGGGACAATCAATGAGCAGTTCTTC
>TRBJ1-1|TRBV7-9|NA|NA
CASRPRTPLNTEAFF
TGTGCCAGCAGACCTAGGACACCCTTGAACACTGAAGCTTTCTTT
>TRBJ1-2|TRBV12-5|NA|NA
CASGLKKNYGYTF
TGTGCTAGTGGTTTGAAGAAGAACTATGGCTACACCTTC
>TRBJ2-5|TRBV4-2|few|NA
CASSRRLGETQYF
TGTGCCAGCAGCCGTCGACTAGGCGAGACCCAGTACTTC
>TRBJ2-3|TRBV6-5|NA|NA
CASSSQGGWIADTQYF
TGTGCCAGCAGTTCCCAGGGGGGGTGGATCGCAGATACGCAGTATTTT
>TRBJ1-1|TRBV2|NA|TRBD1
CASRKTGGDTEAFF
TGTGCCAGCAGGAAAACAGGGGGCGACACTGAAGCTTTCTTT
>TRBJ1-1|TRBV14|NA|NA
CASSQDLNTEAFF
TGTGCCAGCAGCCAAGACCTGAACACTGAAGCTTTCTTT
>TRBJ2-7|TRBV10-3|NA|TRBD2
CAISATGGYYEQYF
TGTGCCATCAGCGCCACGGGAGGTTACTACGAGCAGTACTTC
>TRBJ1-1|TRBV30|NA|NA
CAWSVGLSAEAFF
TGTGCCTGGAGTGTAGGGTTGAGCGCTGAAGCTTTCTTT
>TRBJ2-3|TRBV19|NA|NA
CASSIDIGKHTQYF
TGTGCCAGTAGTATAGATATTGGGAAACATACGCAGTATTTT
>TRBJ2-2|TRBV4-1|once|NA
CASSLAGTPNTGELFF
TGCGCCAGCAGCCTCGCCGGGACACCGAACACCGGGGAGCTGTTTTTT
>TRBJ1-2|TRBV28|NA|TRBD1
CASSLLNRGGSGYTF
TGTGCCAGCAGTTTATTGAACAGGGGAGGGTCTGGCTACACCTTC
>TRBJ2-3|TRBV19|NA|NA
CASSRGAVTDTQYF
TGTGCCAGTAGTCGGGGGGCGGTCACAGATACGCAGTATTTT
>TRBJ2-3|TRBV7-3|NA|NA
CASSLRDTQYF
TGTGCCAGCAGCTTACGAGATACGCAGTATTTT
>TRBJ2-5|TRBV7-2|NA|NA
CASSPQLAYQETQYF
TGTGCCAGCAGCCCACAACTAGCCTACCAAGAGACCCAGTACTTC
>TRBJ1-6|TRBV19|NA|TRBD1
CASSQTGGGNSPLHF
TGTGCCAGTAGTCAAACAGGGGGCGGTAATTCACCCCTCCACTTT
>TRBJ2-3|TRBV6-1|NA|NA
CASSESQGSTDTQYF
TGTGCCAGCAGTGAATCGCAGGGGAGCACAGATACGCAGTATTTT
>TRBJ2-3|TRBV30|NA|TRBD2
CAWSGASLVAGQTDTQYF
TGTGCCTGGAGTGGGGCAAGCCTAGTAGCGGGGCAAACAGATACGCAGTATTTT
>TRBJ2-1|TRBV10-3|NA|NA
CAISDGGPALYNEQFF
TGTGCCATCAGTGACGGGGGCCCTGCCTTATACAATGAGCAGTTCTTC
>TRBJ2-7|TRBV11-3|once|NA
CASSLGTSYEQYF
TGTGCCAGCAGCTTGGGGACCTCCTACGAGCAGTACTTC
>TRBJ2-7|TRBV7-9|NA|NA
CASSPSYEQYF
TGTGCCAGCAGCCCCTCCTACGAGCAGTACTTC
>TRBJ2-2|TRBV9|NA|TRBD2
CASSGAAGGPTGELFF
TGTGCCAGCAGCGGGGCCGCGGGGGGACCCACCGGGGAGCTGTTTTTT
>TRBJ2-1|TRBV4-1|NA|TRBD2
CASSQTLAGARNEQFF
TGCGCCAGCAGCCAGACCTTAGCGGGAGCTCGAAATGAGCAGTTCTTC
>TRBJ2-7|TRBV4-1|NA|NA
CASSQYMPVVQGPRGAGQYF
TGCGCCAGCAGCCAATACATGCCAGTCGTTCAGGGGCCCCGAGGGGCTGGACAGTATTTC
>TRBJ2-7|TRBV28|NA|NA
CASTTQVLGYEQYF
TGTGCCAGCACCACACAGGTCCTCGGCTACGAGCAGTACTTC
>TRBJ1-1|TRBV19|few|NA
CASSTLNTEAFF
TGTGCCAGTAGTACCCTGAACACTGAAGCTTTCTTT
>TRBJ2-2|TRBV11-2|NA|NA
CASSLYLDRNTGELFF
TGTGCCAGCAGCTTATACCTGGACAGAAACACCGGGGAGCTGTTTTTT
>TRBJ2-7|TRBV5-1|NA|NA
CASSLGGAGQQYF
TGCGCCAGCAGCTTGGGCGGGGCGGGGCAGCAGTACTTC
>TRBJ1-4|TRBV5-4|NA|TRBD1
CASSPTGANEKLFF
TGTGCCAGCAGTCCGACAGGGGCTAATGAAAAACTGTTTTTT
>TRBJ2-3|TRBV10-3|NA|TRBD1
CAISGGQGTDTQYF
TGTGCCATCAGTGGGGGACAGGGAACAGATACGCAGTATTTT
>TRBJ1-2|TRBV5-6|NA|TRBD1
CASSLTGTGGYGYTF
TGTGCCAGCAGCTTGACCGGGACAGGGGGGTATGGCTACACCTTC
>TRBJ1-4|TRBV27|NA|NA
CASSARTVSHEKLFF
TGTGCCAGCAGTGCAAGGACAGTCTCCCATGAAAAACTGTTTTTT
>TRBJ1-2|TRBV4-2|NA|NA
CASSQDPSGINYGYTF
TGTGCCAGCAGCCAAGATCCATCGGGGATTAACTATGGCTACACCTTC
>TRBJ1-6|TRBV27|few|NA
CASSLRHNSPLHF
TGTGCCAGCAGTTTAAGGCACAATTCACCCCTCCACTTT
>TRBJ1-4|TRBV28|NA|NA
CASRGHLATNEKLFF
TGTGCCAGCAGGGGACACCTTGCAACTAATGAAAAACTGTTTTTT
>TRBJ1-2|TRBV25-1|NA|TRBD1
CASSPPPGTGNYGYTF
TGTGCCAGCAGTCCCCCCCCCGGGACAGGGAACTATGGCTACACCTTC
>TRBJ1-2|TRBV7-9|NA|NA
CASSLLGGHYGYTF
TGTGCCAGCAGCTTACTGGGGGGACACTATGGCTACACCTTC
>TRBJ2-1|TRBV5-1|few|TRBD2
CASSLVLAGGQEQFF
TGCGCCAGCAGCTTGGTACTAGCGGGAGGCCAAGAGCAGTTCTTC
>TRBJ2-1|TRBV27|NA|TRBD2
CASSRSGRAYNEQFF
TGTGCCAGCAGTCGAAGCGGGAGGGCCTACAATGAGCAGTTCTTC
>TRBJ1-2|TRBV4-1|few|NA
CASSPPGFSGYTF
TGCGCCAGCAGCCCCCCGGGCTTTAGCGGCTACACCTTC
>TRBJ2-2|TRBV6-4|once|NA
CASSEDPEGTGELFF
TGTGCCAGCAGTGAAGATCCAGAAGGGACCGGGGAGCTGTTTTTT
>TRBJ2-7|TRBV7-2|NA|NA
CASTGTEYEQYF
TGTGCCAGTACGGGTACGGAATACGAGCAGTACTTC
>TRBJ1-4|TRBV5-5|few|TRBD1
CASSTGQVEKLFF
TGTGCCAGCAGCACGGGACAGGTAGAAAAACTGTTTTTT
>TRBJ1-1|TRBV6-5|NA|NA
CASSYSKGVLNTEAFF
TGTGCCAGCAGTTACTCGAAAGGGGTTCTGAACACTGAAGCTTTCTTT
>TRBJ2-7|TRBV10-3|few|NA
CAISPSRAGFSYEQYF
TGTGCCATCAGTCCCTCTCGGGCGGGATTCTCCTACGAGCAGTACTTC
>TRBJ1-1|TRBV4-1|NA|NA
CASSQAPPGRGNTEAFF
TGCGCCAGCAGCCAAGCCCCCCCGGGGAGGGGGAACACTGAAGCTTTCTTT